This TCR beta chain emerged from a study of blood T cell repertoires in COVID-19. Germline V lookup: CDR1 GTSNPN, CDR2 SVGIG (reference sequence). The V and J ends lost 8 bases and 6 bases, in that order; junction bases with no gene match: 2. The CDR3 length is 11 residues. TCRdb keeps only in-frame clones here, not all; method: immunoSEQ multiplex PCR. The repertoire holds about 140,000 clones, with 82% as singletons. The chain is built from TRBV30 and TRBJ2-2; 8 bases fit TRBD1. Input material: peripheral blood. The clonotype comes from a woman aged 80 or older with acute or convalescent COVID-19. DNA for the CDR3: TGTGCCGCAGGGGGCGCCGGGGAGCTGTTTTTT. Translated: CAAGGAGELFF.